Below are 4 T cell receptor beta chains sequenced from a single sample in a study of T cell responses to AZD1222 COVID-19 vaccine. Generated by immunoSEQ multiplex PCR, the TCRdb table keeps only in-frame clones and is missing some. The sample shows 120,000 or so clones, approximately 90% of them seen only once. The sample was peripheral blood, taken on day 0 of AZD1222 vaccination. The source is an adult in good health.

The chain links TRBV27 to TRBJ2-7; a weak D match, TRBD1 (5 bases). CDR1 is MNHEY, CDR2 SMNVEV, per germline (reference sequence). The CDR3 covers 13 residues. With 3 bases removed from V and 5 bases from J, the gap between germline ends came to 11 bases. The CDR3 region has the DNA TGTGCCAGCAGTTTTCTAGGGGCCCACGAGCAGTACTTC. Protein product: CASSFLGAHEQYF.

The chain recombines TRBV27 with TRBJ1-1; maybe TRBD1 (5 bases). V dropped 7 bases and J dropped 1 base, with 16 bases sitting between them. Germline CDR1 reads MNHEY; CDR2 reads SMNVEV (reference sequence). This CDR3 is built from 15 residues. This chain's CDR3 is CASTQRRQGNTEAFF. For the CDR3, the DNA is TGTGCCAGCACCCAAAGGCGGCAGGGGAACACTGAAGCTTTCTTT.

This sequence joins TRBV7-6 and TRBJ2-5, with 7 bases matching TRBD2. CDR1 SGHVS and CDR2 FNYEAQ come from the germline V gene. V dropped 8 bases and J dropped 5; count of bases not matched to a gene: 5. This CDR3 is built from 12 residues. The CDR3 spells CASSGGGETQYF. DNA for the CDR3: TGTGCCAGCTCCGGGGGAGGGGAGACCCAGTACTTC.

The rearrangement joins TRBV6-5 to TRBJ2-5, with TRBD2 matching over 14 bases. V shed 6 bases, J shed 4 bases, and the junction held 4 bases outside the gene matches. CDR1 is MNHEY and CDR2 is SVGAGI in the germline V gene. The CDR3 runs 15 residues. CDR3 in amino acids: CASSRGLAGVETQYF. Here the CDR3 DNA reads TGTGCCAGCAGCCGGGGACTAGCGGGAGTAGAGACCCAGTACTTC.